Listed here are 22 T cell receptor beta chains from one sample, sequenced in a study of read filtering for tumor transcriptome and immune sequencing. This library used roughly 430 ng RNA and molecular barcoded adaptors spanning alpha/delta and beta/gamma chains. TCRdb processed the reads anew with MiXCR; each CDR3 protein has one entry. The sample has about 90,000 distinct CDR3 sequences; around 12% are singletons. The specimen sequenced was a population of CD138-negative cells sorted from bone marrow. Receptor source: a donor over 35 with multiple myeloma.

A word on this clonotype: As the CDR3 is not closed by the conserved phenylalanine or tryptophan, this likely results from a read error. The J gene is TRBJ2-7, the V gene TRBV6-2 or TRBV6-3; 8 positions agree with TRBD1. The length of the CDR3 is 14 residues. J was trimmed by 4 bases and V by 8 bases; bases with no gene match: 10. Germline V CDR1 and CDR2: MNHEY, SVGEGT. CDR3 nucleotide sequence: TGTGCCAGCTCCTGGACAGGGACCATTTACGAGCAGTACTCA. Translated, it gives CASSWTGTIYEQYS.

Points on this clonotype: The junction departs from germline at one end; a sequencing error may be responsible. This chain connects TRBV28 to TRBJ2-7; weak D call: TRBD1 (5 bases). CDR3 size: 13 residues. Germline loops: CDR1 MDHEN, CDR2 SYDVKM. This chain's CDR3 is CASTPPDTYERYF. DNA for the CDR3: TGTGCCAGCACCCCCCCGGACACCTACGAGCGGTACTTC.

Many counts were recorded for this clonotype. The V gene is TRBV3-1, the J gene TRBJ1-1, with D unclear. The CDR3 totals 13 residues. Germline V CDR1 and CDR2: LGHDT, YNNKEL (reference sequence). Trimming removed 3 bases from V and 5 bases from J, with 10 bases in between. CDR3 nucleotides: TGTGCCAGCAGCCAGCAGGATAGGACTGAAGCTTTCTTT. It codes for CASSQQDRTEAFF.

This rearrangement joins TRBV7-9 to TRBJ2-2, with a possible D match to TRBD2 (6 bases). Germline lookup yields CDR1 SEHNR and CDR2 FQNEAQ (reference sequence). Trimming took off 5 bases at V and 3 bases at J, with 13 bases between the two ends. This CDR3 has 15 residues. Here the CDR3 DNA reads TGTGCCAGCAGCGCAGCGGGCTGGTACACCGGGGAGCTGTTTTTT. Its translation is CASSAAGWYTGELFF.

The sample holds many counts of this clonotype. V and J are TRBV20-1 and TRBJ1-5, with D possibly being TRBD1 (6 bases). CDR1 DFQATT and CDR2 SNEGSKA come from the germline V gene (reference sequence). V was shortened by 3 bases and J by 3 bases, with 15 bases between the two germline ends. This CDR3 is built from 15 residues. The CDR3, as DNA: TGCAGTGCTAGCTATGCGGCAGGGGACAATCAGCCCCAGCATTTT. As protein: CSASYAAGDNQPQHF.

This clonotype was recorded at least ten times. CDR3 protein: CASSIEGWDQPQHF. CDR3 DNA sequence: TGTGCCAGCAGCATTGAGGGATGGGATCAGCCCCAGCATTTT. This chain links TRBV6-1 with TRBJ1-5; no clear D gene. Germline-derived CDR1 and CDR2 are MNHNS and SASEGT. The V gene lost 6 bases and the J gene lost 5 bases, with 14 bases spanning the gap. The length of the CDR3 is 14 residues.

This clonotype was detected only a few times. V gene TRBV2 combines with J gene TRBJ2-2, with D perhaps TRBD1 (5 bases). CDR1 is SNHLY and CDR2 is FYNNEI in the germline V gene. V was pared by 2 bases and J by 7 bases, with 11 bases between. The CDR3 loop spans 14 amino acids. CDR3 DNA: TGTGCCAGCAGTGAACGTGGGGCAGGCGGGGAGCTGTTTTTT. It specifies CASSERGAGGELFF.

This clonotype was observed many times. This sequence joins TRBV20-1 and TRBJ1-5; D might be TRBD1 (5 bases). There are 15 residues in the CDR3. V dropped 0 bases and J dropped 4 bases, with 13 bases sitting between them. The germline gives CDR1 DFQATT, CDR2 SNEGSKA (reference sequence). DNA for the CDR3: TGCAGTGCTAGAGATCTGGGGCCCGAGAATCAGCCCCAGCATTTT. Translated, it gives CSARDLGPENQPQHF.

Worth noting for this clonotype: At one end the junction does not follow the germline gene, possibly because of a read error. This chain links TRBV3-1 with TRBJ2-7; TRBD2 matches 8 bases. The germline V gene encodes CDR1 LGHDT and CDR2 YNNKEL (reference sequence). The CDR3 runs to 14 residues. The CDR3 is CASSPGTSPYEQCF. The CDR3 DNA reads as TGCGCCAGCAGCCCTGGGACTAGTCCCTACGAGCAGTGCTTC.

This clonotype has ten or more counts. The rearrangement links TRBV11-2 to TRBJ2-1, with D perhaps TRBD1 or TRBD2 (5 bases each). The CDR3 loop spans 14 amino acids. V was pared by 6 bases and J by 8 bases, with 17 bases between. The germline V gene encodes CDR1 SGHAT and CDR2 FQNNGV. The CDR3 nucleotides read TGTGCCAGCAGTTTTGACCAACCGGGGCATGAGCAGTTCTTC. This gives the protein CASSFDQPGHEQFF.

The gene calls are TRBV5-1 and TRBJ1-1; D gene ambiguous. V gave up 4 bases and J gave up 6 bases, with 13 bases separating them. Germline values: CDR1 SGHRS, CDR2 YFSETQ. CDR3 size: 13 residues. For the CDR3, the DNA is TGCGCCAGCAGCCCCTCCTGGAAGGCTGAAGCTTTCTTT. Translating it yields CASSPSWKAEAFF. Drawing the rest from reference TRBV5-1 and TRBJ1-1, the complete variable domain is KAGVTQTPRYLIKTRGQQVTLSCSPISGHRSVSWYQQTPGQGLQFLFEYFSETQRNKGNFPGRFSGRQFSNSRSEMNVSTLELGDSALYLCASSPSWKAEAFFGQGTRLTVV.

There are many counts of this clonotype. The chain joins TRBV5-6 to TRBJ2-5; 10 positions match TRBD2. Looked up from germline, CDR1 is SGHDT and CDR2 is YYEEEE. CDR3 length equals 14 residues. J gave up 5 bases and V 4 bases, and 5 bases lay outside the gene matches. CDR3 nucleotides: TGTGCCAGCAGCCGGACTAGCGGCGCGGAGACCCAGTACTTC. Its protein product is CASSRTSGAETQYF.

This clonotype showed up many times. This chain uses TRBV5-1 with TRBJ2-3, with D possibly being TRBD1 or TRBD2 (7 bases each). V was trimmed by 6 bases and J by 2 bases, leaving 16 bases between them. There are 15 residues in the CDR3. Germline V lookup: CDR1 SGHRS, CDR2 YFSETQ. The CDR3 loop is CASTGGAASTDTQYF. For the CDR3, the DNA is TGCGCCAGCACAGGGGGGGCAGCTTCCACAGATACGCAGTATTTT.

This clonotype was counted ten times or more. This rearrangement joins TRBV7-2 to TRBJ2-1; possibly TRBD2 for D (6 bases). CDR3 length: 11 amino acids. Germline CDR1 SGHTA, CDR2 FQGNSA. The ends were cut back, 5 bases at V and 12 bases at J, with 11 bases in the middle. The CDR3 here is CASSASEGQFF. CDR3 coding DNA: TGTGCCAGCAGCGCTAGCGAAGGGCAGTTCTTC.

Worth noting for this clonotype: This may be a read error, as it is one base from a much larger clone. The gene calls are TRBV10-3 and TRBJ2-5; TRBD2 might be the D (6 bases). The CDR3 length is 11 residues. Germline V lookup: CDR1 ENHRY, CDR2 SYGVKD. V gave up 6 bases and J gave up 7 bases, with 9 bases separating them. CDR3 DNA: TGTGCCATCAGGAGGGGAGGGACCCAGTACTTC. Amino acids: CAIRRGGTQYF.

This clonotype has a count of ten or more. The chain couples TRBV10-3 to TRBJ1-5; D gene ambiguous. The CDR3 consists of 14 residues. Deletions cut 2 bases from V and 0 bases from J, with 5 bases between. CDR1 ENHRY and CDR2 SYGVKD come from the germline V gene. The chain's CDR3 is CAISEGPSNQPQHF. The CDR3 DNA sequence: TGTGCCATCAGTGAGGGTCCTAGCAATCAGCCCCAGCATTTT.

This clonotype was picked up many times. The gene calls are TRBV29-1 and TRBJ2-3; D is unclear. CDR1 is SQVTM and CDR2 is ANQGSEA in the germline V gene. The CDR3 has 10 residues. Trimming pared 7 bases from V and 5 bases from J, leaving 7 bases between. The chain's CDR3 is CSGKGDTQYF. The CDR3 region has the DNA TGCAGCGGGAAGGGAGATACGCAGTATTTT.

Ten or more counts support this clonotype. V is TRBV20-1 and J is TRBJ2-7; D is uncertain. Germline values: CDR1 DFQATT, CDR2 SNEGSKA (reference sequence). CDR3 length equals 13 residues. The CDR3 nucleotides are TGCAGCGCTCGGGCAGGCCTAGCCTACGAGCAGTACTTC. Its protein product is CSARAGLAYEQYF.

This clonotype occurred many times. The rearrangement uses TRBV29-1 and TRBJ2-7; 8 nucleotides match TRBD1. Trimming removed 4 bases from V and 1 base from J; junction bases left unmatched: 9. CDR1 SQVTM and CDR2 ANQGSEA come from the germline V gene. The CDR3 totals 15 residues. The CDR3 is CSVVWTGRGSYEQYF. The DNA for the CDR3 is TGCAGCGTTGTATGGACAGGGCGGGGTTCCTACGAGCAGTACTTC.

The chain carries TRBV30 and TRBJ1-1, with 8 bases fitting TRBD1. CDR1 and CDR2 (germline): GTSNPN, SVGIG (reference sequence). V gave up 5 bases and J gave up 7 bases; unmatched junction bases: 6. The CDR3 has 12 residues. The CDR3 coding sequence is TGTGCCTGGGACTGGACAGGGAGTGAAGCTTTCTTT. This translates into CAWDWTGSEAFF.

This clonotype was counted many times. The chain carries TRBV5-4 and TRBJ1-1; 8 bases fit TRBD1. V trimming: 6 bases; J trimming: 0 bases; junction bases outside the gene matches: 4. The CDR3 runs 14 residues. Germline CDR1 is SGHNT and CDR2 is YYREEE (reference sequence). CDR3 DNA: TGTGCCAGCACGAGACAGGGGTTGAACACTGAAGCTTTCTTT. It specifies CASTRQGLNTEAFF.

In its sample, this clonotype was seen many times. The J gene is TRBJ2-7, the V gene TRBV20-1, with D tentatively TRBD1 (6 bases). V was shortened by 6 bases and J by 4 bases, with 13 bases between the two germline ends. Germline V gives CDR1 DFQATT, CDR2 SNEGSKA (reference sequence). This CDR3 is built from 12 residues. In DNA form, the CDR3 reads TGCAGTGCAGGGGGTCCTTTTTACGAGCAGTACTTC. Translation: CSAGGPFYEQYF.